These T cell receptor beta chains were read from a single sample in a study of metastatic and nonmetastatic thyroid tumors. MiXCR reprocessed the PCR reads for TCRdb. The profile shows about 40,000 clones, about 17% of them singletons. Sequenced input: tumor tissue. Every receptor here comes from a female donor with papillary thyroid cancer or a benign thyroid nodule (not recorded which). Some clones in this sample may be carry-over from other donors' samples. Both conserved end residues are trimmed from each CDR3. Each record gives: J gene, V gene, CDR3 protein.

TRBJ2-2,TRBV7-6,ATARGIEAGELF
TRBJ1-1,TRBV29-1,SVIIREQATEAF
TRBJ1-2,TRBV7-3,ASSPDGHGGYGYT
TRBJ2-3,TRBV20-1,SARDLPGLAGGPSTDTQY
TRBJ2-2,TRBV4-2,ASSHFRGWELF
TRBJ1-1,TRBV20-1,SGWDGLNTEAF
TRBJ1-4,TRBV9,ASSKGIQGVEKLF
TRBJ1-5,TRBV20-1,SIRRGAANQPQH
TRBJ2-3,TRBV12-3/TRBV12-4,ASSYNTQAVGPDTQY
TRBJ1-3,TRBV28,ASRYNWGSGNTIY
TRBJ1-6,TRBV6-2/TRBV6-3,ASSYSRTGVSHSPLH
TRBJ1-2,TRBV6-1,ASSEGRDYGYT
TRBJ2-3,TRBV6-1,ASGGTSATTDTQY
TRBJ2-1,TRBV3-1,ASSHSSAQGRYNEQF
TRBJ2-1,TRBV24-1,ATSDLRFGEQF
TRBJ2-1,TRBV5-5,ASSLAGATYNEQF
TRBJ2-1,TRBV20-1,SARTTTYNEQF
TRBJ2-1,TRBV4-1,ASSQVPAYNEQF
TRBJ2-7,TRBV5-1,ASTPDVTASYEQY
TRBJ2-5,TRBV12-3/TRBV12-4,ASSFRDSSQETQY
TRBJ2-7,TRBV18,ATGLAGGNEQY
TRBJ2-3,TRBV6-2/TRBV6-3,ASSSFDRGQGNNTDTQY
TRBJ2-7,TRBV2,ASSTGTGVYEQY